This TCR beta chain was sequenced during a study of cytomegalovirus exposure and HLA in healthy donors. A note on this clone: Its matching antigen is unknown.

Regarding the study as a whole: One later analysis reportedly identified an Asian-associated ancestry cluster that showed fewer N-insertions than the approximately 710-donor mean. A later analysis linked a missense variant in DCLRE1C to the trimming of TCR beta V and J genes.

Sampled while nominally healthy, donors likely had unrecorded immune exposures. Germline CDR1 and CDR2: KGHSH and LQKENI. J was trimmed by 8 bases and V by 1 base; bases with no gene match: 7. The CDR3 is 14 residues long. This PCR relied on a set of 60 Vbeta primers and 13 Jbeta primers. Per the authors' pipeline: Later, about 80 million unique TCR beta chains were counted in an analysis, and about 12 million of them were shared. The protocol was immunoSEQ multiplex PCR, while the TCRdb copy is restricted to in-frame clones and leaves out a portion. V and J calls and clone size follow that table, whereas D and trimming were derived from the DNA. The sample holds 130,000 to 150,000 clones, 80% seen once.

The chain employs TRBV18 and TRBJ1-2; 7 nucleotides line up with TRBD1. Sequencing was carried out using PBMCs. The TCR sequence derives from a man in his forties or fifties in good health and CMV-seropositive. CDR3 nucleotides: TGTGCCAGCTCACCACGACGACAGGGAGAGGGCTACACCTTC. Its protein is CASSPRRQGEGYTF.